The 28 T cell receptor beta chains given below trace back to one sample, sequenced in a study of control samples from healthy donors and cancer patients. Sequenced by immunoSEQ multiplex PCR; TCRdb stores in-frame clones only, minus some. This table holds some 200,000 clones, approximately 95% found once. The sequenced sample consisted of blood. These receptors were obtained from a man younger than 35 in good health.

Only one count was recorded for this clone. The chain uses TRBV2 and TRBJ1-1, with D uncertain. The CDR3 totals 13 residues. V lost 5 bases and J 3 bases, leaving 10 bases between the germline ends. Germline V gene sequence: CDR1 SNHLY, CDR2 FYNNEI. Here the CDR3 DNA reads TGTGCCAGCAGTTGGGGTGCAGACACTGAAGCTTTCTTT. It encodes CASSWGADTEAFF.

This clone was seen once. The rearrangement joins TRBV19 to TRBJ2-1; D is unclear. The V end lost 3 bases, the J end lost 6 bases, and 12 bases lay between the germline ends. Looked up from germline, CDR1 is LNHDA and CDR2 is SQIVND (reference sequence). The CDR3 covers 14 residues. The DNA for the CDR3 is TGTGCCAGTAGTATGCCAGGTAGAGGCAATGAGCAGTTCTTC. It yields the protein CASSMPGRGNEQFF.

The rearrangement links TRBV6-5 to TRBJ1-3; D is uncertain. CDR1 and CDR2 from the germline V gene are MNHEY and SVGAGI. This CDR3 has 13 amino acids. Trimming pared 4 bases from V and 1 base from J, leaving 5 bases between. CDR3 in DNA: TGTGCCAGCAGTTTTGAATCTGGAAACACCATATATTTT. Residues: CASSFESGNTIYF.

The rearrangement uses TRBV5-1 and TRBJ1-4; 7 bases are a match to TRBD1. The CDR3 is 14 amino acids. Germline values: CDR1 SGHRS, CDR2 YFSETQ. The V gene end was trimmed by 2 bases and the J gene end by 7 bases; junction bases not matched to a gene: 5. The CDR3 sequence: CASSFSQGGEKLFF. In nucleotides, the CDR3 is TGCGCCAGCAGCTTCTCCCAGGGGGGTGAAAAACTGTTTTTT.

J is TRBJ1-5 and V is TRBV19, with 11 nucleotides matching TRBD1. From germline, CDR1 is LNHDA and CDR2 SQIVND (reference sequence). The CDR3 length is 20 residues. V was pared by 3 bases and J by 0 bases, with 13 bases of the junction left unmatched. CDR3 loop: CASSIGRGTGGDYSNQPQHF. DNA for the CDR3: TGTGCCAGTAGTATTGGGAGAGGGACAGGGGGAGATTATAGCAATCAGCCCCAGCATTTT. The entire variable domain, with the rest obtained from reference TRBV19 and TRBJ1-5, is as follows: DGGITQSPKYLFRKEGQNVTLSCEQNLNHDAMYWYRQDPGQGLRLIYYSQIVNDFQKGDIAEGYSVSREKKESFPLTVTSAQKNPTAFYLCASSIGRGTGGDYSNQPQHFGDGTRLSIL.

J is TRBJ2-7 and V is TRBV28, with a possible D match to TRBD2 (7 bases). Trimming took off 4 bases at V and 8 bases at J, with 21 bases between the two ends. CDR3 length: 15 residues. Germline CDR1 reads MDHEN; CDR2 reads SYDVKM. Here the CDR3 DNA reads TGTGCCAGCAGTTCCCCCGGCGGGGGCCCCGCCCAGCAGTACTTC. Its translation is CASSSPGGGPAQQYF.

V gene TRBV6-6 combines with J gene TRBJ1-2; TRBD1 matches at 7 bases. In germline, CDR1 is MNHNY, CDR2 SVGAGI (reference sequence). Trimming removed 6 bases from V and 3 bases from J; junction bases left unmatched: 10. CDR3 length: 15 amino acids. DNA of the CDR3: TGTGCCAGCAGACGGCACGACAGGGCGTACTATGGCTACACCTTC. Translating gives CASRRHDRAYYGYTF.

The genes are TRBV25-1 and TRBJ2-3; possible D gene TRBD1, 5 bases. Deletions cut 5 bases from V and 0 bases from J, with 9 bases between. In germline, CDR1 is MGHDK, CDR2 SYGVNS. This CDR3 is built from 14 residues. CDR3 sequence reads: CASSLGPSTDTQYF. In DNA form, the CDR3 reads TGTGCCAGCAGTCTGGGGCCTAGCACAGATACGCAGTATTTT.

The V gene is TRBV7-9, the J gene TRBJ2-7; D is uncertain. The CDR3 spans 16 residues. Trimming stripped 3 bases from V and 0 bases from J, with 15 bases between. Per the germline V gene, CDR1 is SEHNR and CDR2 is FQNEAQ (reference sequence). The CDR3 DNA is TGTGCCAGCAGCTTCGGACCAACCGGATCCTCCTACGAGCAGTACTTC. Translation: CASSFGPTGSSYEQYF.

A single count supports this clone. V usage is TRBV15 and J usage is TRBJ2-7; D is undetermined. The CDR3 has 13 residues. Trimming took 1 base from V and 3 from J, leaving 7 bases between them. Germline-derived CDR1 and CDR2 are LNHNV and YYDKDF (reference sequence). This CDR3 is CATSRVGGYEQYF. As DNA, the CDR3 is TGTGCCACCAGCAGAGTAGGCGGCTACGAGCAGTACTTC.

This chain connects TRBV4-1 to TRBJ1-2, with TRBD1 matching over 7 bases. This CDR3 comprises 14 residues. The V and J ends lost 5 bases and 3 bases, in that order; junction bases with no gene match: 6. CDR1 and CDR2 from the germline V gene are MGHRA and YSYEKL. The CDR3 protein is CASSTEGADYGYTF. CDR3 bases: TGCGCCAGCAGCACGGAGGGGGCAGACTATGGCTACACCTTC.

The chain uses TRBV2 and TRBJ2-7, with 12 bases lining up with TRBD2. This CDR3 contains 14 residues. The germline gives CDR1 SNHLY, CDR2 FYNNEI. After removal of 10 bases from V and 7 bases from J, the junction contained 11 bases not matched to a gene. CDR3 protein: CATTSGGTGGEQYF. The CDR3 nucleotides read TGTGCCACCACTAGCGGGGGGACCGGGGGAGAGCAGTACTTC.

V and J are TRBV5-4 and TRBJ2-1, with 11 bases lining up with TRBD2. Germline CDR1 reads SGHNT; CDR2 reads YYREEE (reference sequence). After removal of 4 bases from V and 5 bases from J, the junction contained 5 bases not matched to a gene. This CDR3 has 15 residues. The CDR3 loop is CASSRSGGANNEQFF. CDR3 DNA: TGTGCCAGCAGCCGTAGCGGGGGGGCAAACAATGAGCAGTTCTTC. Full variable domain (missing parts from reference TRBV5-4 and TRBJ2-1): ETGVTQSPTHLIKTRGQQVTLRCSSQSGHNTVSWYQQALGQGPQFIFQYYREEENGRGNFPPRFSGLQFPNYSSELNVNALELDDSALYLCASSRSGGANNEQFFGPGTRLTVL.

Regarding this clone: The same CDR3 can be traced to other DNA sequences in this sample. The chain carries TRBV5-1 and TRBJ2-2; no reliable D call. Germline V gives CDR1 SGHRS, CDR2 YFSETQ. The CDR3 extends over 14 amino acids. Trimming removed 0 bases at V and 2 bases at J, with 5 bases between. The CDR3: CASSLDPNTGELFF. CDR3 in DNA: TGCGCCAGCAGCTTGGATCCAAACACCGGGGAGCTGTTTTTT.

This clone occurred once. The chain has TRBV19 and TRBJ1-1; weak D call: TRBD1 (5 bases). CDR1 and CDR2 (germline): LNHDA, SQIVND (reference sequence). This CDR3 is built from 17 residues. Trimming cost V 7 bases and J 0 bases, with 21 bases left between them. The CDR3 nucleotides read TGTGCCAGTAACCGGAAGGGGACCCCTACTATGAACACTGAAGCTTTCTTT. Translating gives CASNRKGTPTMNTEAFF. The full variable domain, with the rest looked up from reference TRBV19 and TRBJ1-1, is DGGITQSPKYLFRKEGQNVTLSCEQNLNHDAMYWYRQDPGQGLRLIYYSQIVNDFQKGDIAEGYSVSREKKESFPLTVTSAQKNPTAFYLCASNRKGTPTMNTEAFFGQGTRLTVV.

V and J are TRBV7-3 and TRBJ2-5, with 9 bases fitting TRBD1. This CDR3 contains 13 residues. V trimming: 6 bases; J trimming: 5 bases; junction bases outside the gene matches: 4. Looked up from germline, CDR1 is SGHTA and CDR2 is FQGTGA. CDR3 DNA sequence: TGTGCCAGCAGTTCAGACAGGGGGGAGACCCAGTACTTC. It is translated as CASSSDRGETQYF.

The chain links TRBV11-2 to TRBJ2-1; D might be TRBD1 (5 bases). This CDR3 has 13 residues. Trimming removed 6 bases from V and 4 bases from J, with 10 bases in between. CDR1 is SGHAT and CDR2 is FQNNGV in the germline V gene. DNA of the CDR3: TGTGCCAGCAGAAGGGGCTTATACAATGAGCAGTTCTTC. Translated, it gives CASRRGLYNEQFF.

The chain is built from TRBV18 and TRBJ1-1; the D gene is possibly TRBD1 (5 bases). The length of the CDR3 is 13 residues. CDR1 KGHSH and CDR2 LQKENI come from the germline V gene. Trimming stripped 3 bases from V and 4 bases from J, with 9 bases between. The CDR3 spells CASSPQGSTEAFF. CDR3 in DNA: TGTGCCAGCTCACCCCAGGGTAGCACTGAAGCTTTCTTT.

CDR3 bases: TGTGCCAGCAGCCAAGATGTCTTCAGCGGGGGGGACTCTGGGGCCAACGTCCTGACTTTC. It is translated as CASSQDVFSGGDSGANVLTF. V is TRBV4-2 and J is TRBJ2-6; 10 bases align to TRBD2. Germline assignment: CDR1 LGHNA and CDR2 YNFKEQ. This CDR3 is 20 amino acids long. V shed 0 bases and J 0 bases; nucleotides not matched to a gene: 8.

The V gene is TRBV5-1, the J gene TRBJ1-6, with 8 bases lining up with TRBD1. The CDR3 totals 14 residues. V lost 4 bases and J lost 7; bases outside the gene matches: 4. The germline V gene encodes CDR1 SGHRS and CDR2 YFSETQ. CDR3 coding DNA: TGCGCCAGCAGCGGCACAGGGGGAAATTCACCCCTCCACTTT. Protein product: CASSGTGGNSPLHF.

The count of this clone is one. The chain carries TRBV28 and TRBJ1-5; D not resolved. This CDR3 is built from 16 residues. Trimming stripped 2 bases from V and 1 base from J, with 12 bases between. Germline-derived CDR1 and CDR2 are MDHEN and SYDVKM. CDR3 amino acids: CASSLTGRTSNQPQHF. The DNA of the CDR3 is TGTGCCAGCAGTTTAACTGGCCGAACAAGCAATCAGCCCCAGCATTTT.

The chain carries TRBV10-1 and TRBJ1-4; D may be TRBD1 (5 bases). The CDR3 consists of 13 residues. Trimming stripped 11 bases from V and 6 bases from J, with 16 bases between. Germline lookup yields CDR1 WNHNN and CDR2 SYGVQD (reference sequence). CDR3 residues: CAHGRDGDEKLFF. The CDR3 coding sequence is TGCGCCCACGGGAGGGACGGGGATGAAAAACTGTTTTTT.

DNA of the CDR3: TGTGCCAGCAGCCATGCGGGGCGGGGGCGAAAAGAGACCCAGTACTTC. This gives the protein CASSHAGRGRKETQYF. J is TRBJ2-5 and V is TRBV3-1 (or the pseudogene TRBV3-2), with a possible D match to TRBD2 (7 bases). The germline gives CDR1 LGHDT, CDR2 YNNKEL (reference sequence). V gave up 3 bases and J gave up 3 bases, with 17 bases separating them. The CDR3 covers 16 residues.

This rearrangement joins TRBV11-2 to TRBJ2-5, with D uncertain. The CDR3 contains 14 residues. CDR1 SGHAT and CDR2 FQNNGV come from the germline V gene. The V end lost 1 base, the J end lost 4 bases, and 10 bases lay between the germline ends. In DNA, the CDR3 is TGTGCCAGCAGCTTAGGTGGTACCGGAGAGACCCAGTACTTC. Translation: CASSLGGTGETQYF. Combining the CDR3 with reference TRBV11-2 and TRBJ2-5 gives the whole variable domain EAGVAQSPRYKIIEKRQSVAFWCNPISGHATLYWYQQILGQGPKLLIQFQNNGVVDDSQLPKDRFSAERLKGVDSTLKIQPAKLEDSAVYLCASSLGGTGETQYFGPGTRLLVL.

This chain connects TRBV5-1 to TRBJ1-2; D is undetermined. V shed 1 base and J shed 8 bases, with 15 bases lying between them. CDR3 size: 14 residues. Germline-derived CDR1 and CDR2 are SGHRS and YFSETQ. This chain's CDR3 is CASSLSPGGRGYTF. The DNA of the CDR3 is TGCGCCAGCAGCTTGTCTCCCGGAGGCAGGGGCTACACCTTC.

The CDR3 DNA reads as TGTGCCAGAACCCCCAGAACAGGGGCCTCCCCACCCGGGGAGCTGTTTTTT. Translation: CARTPRTGASPPGELFF. The chain uses TRBV5-3 and TRBJ2-2, with 7 positions matching TRBD1. TRBV5-3 falls under the ORF class, with uncertain function. The CDR3 is made up of 17 amino acids. V shed 6 bases, J shed 6 bases, and the junction held 17 bases outside the gene matches.

J is TRBJ1-2 and V is TRBV24-1, with 9 bases lining up with TRBD1. The CDR3 is made up of 14 amino acids. The V gene's germline CDR1 is KGHDR and CDR2 SFDVKD. Trimming removed 2 bases from V and 8 bases from J; junction bases left unmatched: 5. CDR3 nucleotide sequence: TGTGCCACCAGTGATTCTCGGACAGGGGAAGGCTACACCTTC. Its protein product is CATSDSRTGEGYTF.

This clone was detected once. The rearrangement joins TRBV15 to TRBJ2-7; the D is unclear. Germline CDR1 and CDR2: LNHNV and YYDKDF (reference sequence). Trimming shortened V by 1 base and J by 1 base, and 14 bases separated the two germline ends. The CDR3 is 16 residues long. DNA of the CDR3: TGTGCCACCAGCAGAGTTCCCTATACAACTTCCTACGAGCAGTACTTC. This codes for CATSRVPYTTSYEQYF.